The 16 T cell receptor beta chains below all came from one sample that was sequenced in a study of blood T cell repertoires in COVID-19. Assay used: immunoSEQ multiplex PCR; TCRdb lists only in-frame clones, some missing. The sample has about 140,000 clones, over 60% seen once; the top ten hold roughly 17%. Specimen: peripheral blood. The receptors shown here come from a man in his fifties or sixties with acute or convalescent COVID-19.

V usage is TRBV12-3 or TRBV12-4 and J usage is TRBJ1-5, with D tentatively TRBD1 (5 bases). V was cut by 8 bases and J by 7 bases, with 12 bases left in between. The CDR3 consists of 12 residues. The chain's CDR3 is CASSGFGQPQHF. CDR3 DNA: TGTGCCAGCTCAGGGTTCGGGCAGCCCCAGCATTTT.

The chain employs TRBV24-1 and TRBJ1-1; D gene uncertain. The V gene's germline CDR1 is KGHDR and CDR2 SFDVKD. Trimming pared 5 bases from V and 1 base from J, leaving 7 bases between. This CDR3 spans 13 amino acids. CDR3 residues: CATSAGGNTEAFF. The CDR3 bases are TGTGCCACCAGTGCCGGAGGGAACACTGAAGCTTTCTTT.

The J gene is TRBJ1-5, the V gene TRBV19; perhaps TRBD1 as D (6 bases). V lost 5 bases, J lost 0 bases, and 14 bases lay in between. CDR3 size: 16 residues. Germline V CDR1 and CDR2: LNHDA, SQIVND (reference sequence). In DNA form, the CDR3 reads TGTGCCAGTAGTTTTGTGCAGGGGTATAGCAATCAGCCCCAGCATTTT. This gives the protein CASSFVQGYSNQPQHF.

This clone appeared a few times. Other DNA sequences in the same sample also yield this CDR3. The genes are TRBV15 and TRBJ1-2; D possibly corresponds to TRBD1 (5 bases). CDR3 length equals 13 residues. V shed 0 bases and J shed 6 bases, with 8 bases lying between them. Germline CDR1 is LNHNV and CDR2 is YYDKDF (reference sequence). DNA for the CDR3: TGTGCCACCAGCAGAGAAGAAGGGGATGGCTACACCTTC. Amino acid sequence: CATSREEGDGYTF.

This chain joins TRBV12-3 or TRBV12-4 and TRBJ2-1, with TRBD2 as a possible D gene (6 bases). Trimming took 6 bases from V and 4 from J, leaving 10 bases between them. This CDR3 contains 13 residues. The CDR3 DNA reads as TGTGCCAGCAGATGGGGGGTTTACAATGAGCAGTTCTTC. Protein: CASRWGVYNEQFF.

The chain is built from TRBV29-1 and TRBJ1-1, with D tentatively TRBD1 (6 bases). V was trimmed by 0 bases and J by 5 bases, leaving 13 bases between them. Germline CDR1 SQVTM, CDR2 ANQGSEA. The CDR3 is 14 residues long. Written as DNA, the CDR3 is TGCAGCGTTGAAGAACCCAGGGGCCGGACTGAAGCTTTCTTT. Translation: CSVEEPRGRTEAFF. The full variable domain, completed using reference TRBV29-1 and TRBJ1-1, is SAVISQKPSRDICQRGTSLTIQCQVDSQVTMMFWYRQQPGQSLTLIATANQGSEATYESGFVIDKFPISRPNLTFSTLTVSNMSPEDSSIYLCSVEEPRGRTEAFFGQGTRLTVV.

This chain uses TRBV5-6 with TRBJ2-3; a weak D match, TRBD2 (6 bases). The CDR3 sequence is 16 residues long. The V end lost 0 bases, the J end lost 2 bases, and 13 bases lay between the germline ends. The germline V gene has CDR1 SGHDT and CDR2 YYEEEE. CDR3 residues: CASSLAMTRDTDTQYF. The CDR3 nucleotides read TGTGCCAGCAGCTTGGCGATGACTAGAGACACAGATACGCAGTATTTT.

The chain carries TRBV27 and TRBJ2-1; 9 nucleotides line up with TRBD2. Trimming cost V 5 bases and J 6 bases; bases outside gene matches: 20. Per germline, CDR1 MNHEY and CDR2 SMNVEV (reference sequence). The CDR3 consists of 19 residues. CDR3 amino acids: CASSPVSGGFVKKGNEQFF. DNA for the CDR3: TGTGCCAGCAGTCCGGTTAGCGGGGGCTTTGTGAAGAAGGGCAATGAGCAGTTCTTC.

This chain uses TRBV15 with TRBJ2-3, with TRBD2 matching over 11 bases. This CDR3 region has 15 residues. Trimming removed 0 bases from V and 4 bases from J; junction bases left unmatched: 0. Looked up from germline, CDR1 is LNHNV and CDR2 is YYDKDF (reference sequence). The CDR3 sequence is CATSRELAGADTQYF. The CDR3 nucleotides read TGTGCCACCAGCAGAGAACTAGCGGGGGCAGATACGCAGTATTTT.

The chain recombines TRBV30 with TRBJ1-3; possibly TRBD1 for D (5 bases). CDR1 and CDR2 (germline): GTSNPN, SVGIG (reference sequence). The CDR3 is 14 amino acids. Trimming left V 6 bases short and J 0 bases short, with 12 bases between. The CDR3 loop reads CACFQGHSGNTIYF. CDR3 nucleotide sequence: TGTGCCTGCTTCCAGGGCCACTCTGGAAACACCATATATTTT.

This rearrangement joins TRBV19 to TRBJ1-2; 10 nucleotides match TRBD1. The CDR3 has 15 residues. Trimming at V came to 3 bases and at J to 7 bases, leaving 8 bases not matched to a gene. Per the germline V gene, CDR1 is LNHDA and CDR2 is SQIVND (reference sequence). In DNA form, the CDR3 reads TGTGCCAGTAGTATTAAAGGGACAGGGGATTTTGGCTACACCTTC. Translation: CASSIKGTGDFGYTF.

The chain links TRBV2 to TRBJ2-1; TRBD2 matches at 10 bases. Germline assignment: CDR1 SNHLY and CDR2 FYNNEI. V was pared by 3 bases and J by 2 bases, with 10 bases of the junction left unmatched. The CDR3 runs to 18 residues. Written as DNA, the CDR3 is TGTGCCAGCAGTGATGTGTCTAGCGGGGGCCCTCCCTACAATGAGCAGTTCTTC. Protein: CASSDVSSGGPPYNEQFF.

J is TRBJ1-5 and V is TRBV15; D unclear. V shed 1 base and J shed 8 bases, with 9 bases lying between them. Germline CDR1 and CDR2: LNHNV and YYDKDF (reference sequence). This CDR3 comprises 13 residues. The chain's CDR3 is CATSRGGAEPQHF. The CDR3 DNA sequence: TGTGCCACCAGCAGAGGGGGAGCGGAGCCCCAGCATTTT.

The chain employs TRBV5-6 and TRBJ2-7; D is undetermined. V lost 1 base, J lost 8 bases, and 10 bases lay in between. Per germline, CDR1 SGHDT and CDR2 YYEEEE. This CDR3 comprises 12 residues. The CDR3 DNA follows: TGTGCCAGCAGCTTGTGCCAGGATAAGCAGTACGTC. Its translation is CASSLCQDKQYV.

The J gene is TRBJ2-1, the V gene TRBV7-6; 10 nucleotides agree with TRBD1. J was trimmed by 8 bases and V by 5 bases; bases with no gene match: 12. Germline V gene sequence: CDR1 SGHVS, CDR2 FNYEAQ. The CDR3 is 16 residues long. The CDR3 protein is CASSRTRQGADYEQFF. The CDR3, as DNA: TGTGCCAGCAGCCGAACCCGACAGGGGGCCGATTATGAGCAGTTCTTC.

CDR3 sequence (DNA): TGCAGCGTTTTGGGAGGGGGTAGCAATCAGCCCCAGCATTTT. Its translation is CSVLGGGSNQPQHF. The chain is built from TRBV29-1 and TRBJ1-5; D possibly corresponds to TRBD1 (6 bases). The CDR3 runs to 14 residues. V shed 5 bases and J shed 0 bases, with 11 bases lying between them. The germline gives CDR1 SQVTM, CDR2 ANQGSEA.